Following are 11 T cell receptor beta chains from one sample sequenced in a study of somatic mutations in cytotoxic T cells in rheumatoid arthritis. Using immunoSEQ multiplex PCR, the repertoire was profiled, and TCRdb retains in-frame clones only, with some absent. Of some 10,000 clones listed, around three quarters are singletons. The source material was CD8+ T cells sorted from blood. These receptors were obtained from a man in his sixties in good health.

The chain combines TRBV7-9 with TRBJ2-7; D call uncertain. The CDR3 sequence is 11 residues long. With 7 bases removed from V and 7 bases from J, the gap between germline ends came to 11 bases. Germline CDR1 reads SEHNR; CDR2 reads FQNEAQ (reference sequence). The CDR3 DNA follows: TGTGCCAGCACCGGCCCGGGTGAGCAGTACTTC. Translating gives CASTGPGEQYF.

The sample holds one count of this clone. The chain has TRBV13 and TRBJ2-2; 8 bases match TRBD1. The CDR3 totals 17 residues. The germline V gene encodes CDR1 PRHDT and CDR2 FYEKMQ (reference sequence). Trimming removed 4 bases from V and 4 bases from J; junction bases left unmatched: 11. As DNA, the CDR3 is TGTGCCAGCAGCTCTAGGGCCGGACAGGGTATCACCGGGGAGCTGTTTTTT. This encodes CASSSRAGQGITGELFF.

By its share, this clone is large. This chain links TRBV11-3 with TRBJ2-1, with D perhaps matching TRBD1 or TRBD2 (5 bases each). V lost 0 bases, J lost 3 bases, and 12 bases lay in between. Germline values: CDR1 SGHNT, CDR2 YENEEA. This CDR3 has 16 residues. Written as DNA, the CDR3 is TGTGCCAGCAGCTTAGATTCGGGGCAACTCTACAATGAGCAGTTCTTC. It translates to CASSLDSGQLYNEQFF.

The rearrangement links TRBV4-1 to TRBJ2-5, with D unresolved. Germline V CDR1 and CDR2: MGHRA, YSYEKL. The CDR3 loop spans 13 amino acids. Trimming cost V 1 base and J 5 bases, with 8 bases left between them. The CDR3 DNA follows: TGCGCCAGCAGCCAAGTTCTAGAGGAGACCCAGTACTTC. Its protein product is CASSQVLEETQYF.

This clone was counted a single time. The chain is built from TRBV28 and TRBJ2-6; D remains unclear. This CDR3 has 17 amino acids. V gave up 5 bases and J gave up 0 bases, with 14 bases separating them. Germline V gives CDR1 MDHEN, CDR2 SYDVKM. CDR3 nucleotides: TGTGCCAGCAGTACACCCTCGCAAGTCTCTGGGGCCAACGTCCTGACTTTC. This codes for CASSTPSQVSGANVLTF.

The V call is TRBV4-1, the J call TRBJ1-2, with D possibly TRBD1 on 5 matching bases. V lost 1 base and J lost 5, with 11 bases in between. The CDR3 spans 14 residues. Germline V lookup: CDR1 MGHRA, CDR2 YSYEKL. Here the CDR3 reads CASSQVQGVYGYTF. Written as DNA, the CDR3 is TGCGCCAGCAGCCAAGTTCAGGGAGTTTATGGCTACACCTTC.

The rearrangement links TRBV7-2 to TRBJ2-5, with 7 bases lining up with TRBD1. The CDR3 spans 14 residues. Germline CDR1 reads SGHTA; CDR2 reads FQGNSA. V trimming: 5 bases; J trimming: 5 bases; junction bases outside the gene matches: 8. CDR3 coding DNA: TGTGCCAGCAGCCCGGCGATCAGGGGGGAGACCCAGTACTTC. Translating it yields CASSPAIRGETQYF.

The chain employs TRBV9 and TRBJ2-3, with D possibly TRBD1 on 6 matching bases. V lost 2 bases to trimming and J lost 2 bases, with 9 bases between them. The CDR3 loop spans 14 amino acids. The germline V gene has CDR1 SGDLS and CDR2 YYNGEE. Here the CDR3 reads CASSVGATTDTQYF. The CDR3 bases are TGTGCCAGCAGCGTGGGGGCCACCACAGATACGCAGTATTTT. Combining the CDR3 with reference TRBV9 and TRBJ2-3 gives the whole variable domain DSGVTQTPKHLITATGQRVTLRCSPRSGDLSVYWYQQSLDQGLQFLIQYYNGEERAKGNILERFSAQQFPDLHSELNLSSLELGDSALYFCASSVGATTDTQYFGPGTRLTVL.

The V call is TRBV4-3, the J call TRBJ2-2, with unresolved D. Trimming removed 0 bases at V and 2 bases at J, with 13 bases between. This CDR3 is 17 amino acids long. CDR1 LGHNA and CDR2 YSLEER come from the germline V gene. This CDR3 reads CASSQDAVQTNTGELFF. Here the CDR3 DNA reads TGCGCCAGCAGCCAAGACGCGGTACAGACCAACACCGGGGAGCTGTTTTTT.

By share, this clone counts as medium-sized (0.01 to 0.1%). Written as DNA, the CDR3 is TGTGCCAGCAGTTACACCAGGGTAGAGGCTGAAGCTTTCTTT. Translation gives CASSYTRVEAEAFF. This chain connects TRBV6-5 to TRBJ1-1; D perhaps matches TRBD1 (5 bases). The CDR3 totals 14 residues. V shed 2 bases and J shed 6 bases, with 13 bases lying between them. Germline CDR1 and CDR2: MNHEY and SVGAGI.

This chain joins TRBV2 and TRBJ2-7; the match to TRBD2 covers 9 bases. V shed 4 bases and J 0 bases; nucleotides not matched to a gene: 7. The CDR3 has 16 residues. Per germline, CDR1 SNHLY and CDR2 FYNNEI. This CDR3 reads CASSGIHSGSSYEQYF. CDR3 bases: TGTGCCAGCAGTGGAATCCATAGCGGGAGCTCCTACGAGCAGTACTTC. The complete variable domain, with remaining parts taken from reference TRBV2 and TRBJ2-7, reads EPEVTQTPSHQVTQMGQEVILRCVPISNHLYFYWYRQILGQKVEFLVSFYNNEISEKSEIFDDQFSVERPDGSNFTLKIRSTKLEDSAMYFCASSGIHSGSSYEQYFGPGTRLTVT.